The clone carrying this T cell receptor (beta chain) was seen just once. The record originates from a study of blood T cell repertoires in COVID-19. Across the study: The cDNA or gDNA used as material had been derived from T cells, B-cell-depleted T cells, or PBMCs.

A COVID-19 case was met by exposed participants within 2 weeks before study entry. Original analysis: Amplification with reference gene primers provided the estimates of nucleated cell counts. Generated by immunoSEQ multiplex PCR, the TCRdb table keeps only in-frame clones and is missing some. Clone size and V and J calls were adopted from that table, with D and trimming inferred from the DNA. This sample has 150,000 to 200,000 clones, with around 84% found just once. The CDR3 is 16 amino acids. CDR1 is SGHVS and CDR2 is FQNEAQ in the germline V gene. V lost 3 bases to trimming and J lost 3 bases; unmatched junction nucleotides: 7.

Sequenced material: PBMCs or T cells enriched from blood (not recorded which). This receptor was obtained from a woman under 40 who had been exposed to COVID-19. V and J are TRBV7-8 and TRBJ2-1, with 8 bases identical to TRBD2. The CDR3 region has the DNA TGTGCCAGCAGCTTCTTAGAGCGGGGGAACTACAATGAGCAGTTCTTC. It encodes CASSFLERGNYNEQFF.